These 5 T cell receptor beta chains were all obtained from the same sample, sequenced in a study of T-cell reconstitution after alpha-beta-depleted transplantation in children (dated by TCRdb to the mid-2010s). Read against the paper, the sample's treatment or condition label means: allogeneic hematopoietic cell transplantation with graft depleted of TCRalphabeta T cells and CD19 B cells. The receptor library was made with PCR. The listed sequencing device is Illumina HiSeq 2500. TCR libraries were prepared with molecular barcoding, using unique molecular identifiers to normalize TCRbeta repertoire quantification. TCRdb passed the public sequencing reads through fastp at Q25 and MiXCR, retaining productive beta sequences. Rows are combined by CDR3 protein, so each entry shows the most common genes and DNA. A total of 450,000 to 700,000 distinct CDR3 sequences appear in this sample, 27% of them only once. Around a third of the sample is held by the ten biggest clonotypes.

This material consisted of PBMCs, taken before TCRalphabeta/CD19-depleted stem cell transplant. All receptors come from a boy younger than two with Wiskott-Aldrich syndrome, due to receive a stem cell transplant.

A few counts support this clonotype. This chain's CDR3 is CASSEFGGLYNEQFF. CDR3 DNA: TGTGCCAGCAGTGAATTCGGGGGGCTGTACAATGAGCAGTTCTTC. The V and J genes are TRBV25-1 and TRBJ2-1; D possibly corresponds to TRBD2 (7 bases). The germline V gene encodes CDR1 MGHDK and CDR2 SYGVNS. The CDR3 spans 15 residues. The V end lost 1 base, the J end lost 4 bases, and 11 bases lay between the germline ends.

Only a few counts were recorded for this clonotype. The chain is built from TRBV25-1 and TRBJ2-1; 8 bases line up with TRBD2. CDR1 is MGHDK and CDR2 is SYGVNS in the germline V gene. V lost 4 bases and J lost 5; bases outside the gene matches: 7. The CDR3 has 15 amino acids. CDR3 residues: CASSAEVAGNNEQFF. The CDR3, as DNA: TGTGCCAGCAGTGCGGAGGTAGCGGGAAACAATGAGCAGTTCTTC.

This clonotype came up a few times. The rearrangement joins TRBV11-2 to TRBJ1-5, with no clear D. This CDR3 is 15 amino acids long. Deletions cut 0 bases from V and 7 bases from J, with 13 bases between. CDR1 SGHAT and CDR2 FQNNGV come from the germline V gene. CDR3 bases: TGTGCCAGCAGCTTAGAGGGTGGGGTAGGGCAGCCCCAGCATTTT. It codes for CASSLEGGVGQPQHF.

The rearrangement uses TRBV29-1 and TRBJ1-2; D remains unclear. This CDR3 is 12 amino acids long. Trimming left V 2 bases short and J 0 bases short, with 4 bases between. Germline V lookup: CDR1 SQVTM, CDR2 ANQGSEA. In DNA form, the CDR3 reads TGCAGCGTTGAACAGGCTAACTATGGCTACACCTTC. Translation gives CSVEQANYGYTF.

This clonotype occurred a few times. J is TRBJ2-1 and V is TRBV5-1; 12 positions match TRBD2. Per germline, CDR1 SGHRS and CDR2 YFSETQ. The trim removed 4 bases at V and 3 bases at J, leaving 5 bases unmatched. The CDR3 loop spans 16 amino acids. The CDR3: CASSDGLAGRYNEQFF. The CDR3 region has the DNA TGCGCCAGCAGCGACGGACTAGCGGGGCGCTACAATGAGCAGTTCTTC.